These 28 T cell receptor beta chains were all obtained from the same sample, sequenced in a study of cytomegalovirus exposure and HLA in healthy donors. PCR involved 60 Vbeta and 13 Jbeta primers. Profiled with immunoSEQ multiplex PCR; TCRdb holds only in-frame clones, not every one. The data show 130,000 or so clones, around nine tenths seen once. The specimen was PBMCs. The receptors come from a woman in her 30s in good health and CMV-seronegative.

J is TRBJ2-3 and V is TRBV6-1, with D tentatively TRBD2 (6 bases). Trimming took off 6 bases at V and 2 bases at J, with 15 bases between the two ends. Germline V gives CDR1 MNHNS, CDR2 SASEGT. This CDR3 region has 15 residues. CDR3 nucleotide sequence: TGTGCCAGCAGCGGAGGGGACTTAAACACAGATACGCAGTATTTT. This gives the protein CASSGGDLNTDTQYF.

This CDR3 is CASSVGSPNEQYF. The CDR3 region has the DNA TGTGCCAGCAGCGTGGGCAGCCCTAACGAGCAGTACTTC. V usage is TRBV9 and J usage is TRBJ2-7, with D uncertain. CDR3 size: 13 residues. Trimming shortened V by 2 bases and J by 5 bases, and 11 bases separated the two germline ends. Germline lookup yields CDR1 SGDLS and CDR2 YYNGEE.

The chain couples TRBV13 to TRBJ2-3; 8 nucleotides line up with TRBD2. The V and J ends lost 6 bases and 3 bases, in that order; junction bases with no gene match: 8. The CDR3 contains 15 residues. From germline, CDR1 is PRHDT and CDR2 FYEKMQ (reference sequence). The CDR3 here is CASSHRGGGTDTQYF. DNA for the CDR3: TGTGCCAGCAGTCACCGGGGGGGCGGTACAGATACGCAGTATTTT. The complete variable domain, with remaining parts taken from reference TRBV13 and TRBJ2-3, reads AAGVIQSPRHLIKEKRETATLKCYPIPRHDTVYWYQQGPGQDPQFLISFYEKMQSDKGSIPDRFSAQQFSDYHSELNMSSLELGDSALYFCASSHRGGGTDTQYFGPGTRLTVL.

This sequence joins TRBV18 and TRBJ2-5; 10 positions match TRBD2. CDR3 length equals 14 residues. After removal of 3 bases from V and 5 bases from J, the junction contained 3 bases not matched to a gene. The germline CDR1 and CDR2 sequences are KGHSH and LQKENI. CDR3: CASSPSGGDETQYF. CDR3 in DNA: TGTGCCAGCTCACCCAGCGGGGGGGACGAGACCCAGTACTTC.

The V call is TRBV6-5, the J call TRBJ1-1, with D possibly TRBD1 on 6 matching bases. The CDR3 runs 15 residues. Germline V gene sequence: CDR1 MNHEY, CDR2 SVGAGI. With 4 bases removed from V and 0 bases from J, the gap between germline ends came to 12 bases. The CDR3 DNA reads as TGTGCCAGCAGTTTAACAGGGAGCCTGAACACTGAAGCTTTCTTT. This translates into CASSLTGSLNTEAFF.

The J gene is TRBJ1-3, the V gene TRBV21-1; the DNA was not used to check the table's D call, TRBD1. TRBV21-1 has pseudogene status. CDR3 length: 17 amino acids. CDR3 bases: TGTGCCAGCAGCAGGGACAGGGGGAAAAATTCTGGAAACACCATATATTTT. As protein: CASSRDRGKNSGNTIYF.

On this clone: Different DNA sequences within this sample yield the same CDR3. The chain employs TRBV18 and TRBJ1-5, with TRBD1 as a possible D gene (5 bases). V was cut by 3 bases and J by 4 bases, with 7 bases left in between. This CDR3 is 13 amino acids long. Germline CDR1 is KGHSH and CDR2 is LQKENI. The CDR3 DNA reads TGTGCCAGCTCACCTGGGGGGAATCAGCCCCAGCATTTT. It translates to CASSPGGNQPQHF.

This chain links TRBV4-1 with TRBJ1-2; 7 bases agree with TRBD1. In germline, CDR1 is MGHRA, CDR2 YSYEKL. V dropped 0 bases and J dropped 4; count of bases not matched to a gene: 8. CDR3 length equals 16 residues. The CDR3 protein is CASSQDTGTDIYGYTF. CDR3 in DNA: TGCGCCAGCAGCCAAGATACCGGGACAGATATCTATGGCTACACCTTC.

The V gene is TRBV19, the J gene TRBJ2-1; 13 bases map to TRBD2. The CDR3 spans 13 residues. Trimming took 9 bases from V and 8 from J; bases not matched to a gene: 4. Germline V CDR1 and CDR2: LNHDA, SQIVND (reference sequence). CDR3 residues: CASRLAGGHEQFF. The CDR3 bases are TGTGCCAGCAGACTAGCGGGAGGCCATGAGCAGTTCTTC.

This chain connects TRBV28 to TRBJ1-1; weak D call: TRBD1 (6 bases). Per the germline V gene, CDR1 is MDHEN and CDR2 is SYDVKM. The V end was cut by 1 base, the J end by 3 bases, with 21 bases between. The CDR3 length is 18 residues. CDR3 sequence (DNA): TGTGCCAGCAGTTTATTCCCTTGGGGGGGCAGATATGACACTGAAGCTTTCTTT. Translated, it gives CASSLFPWGGRYDTEAFF.

The chain couples TRBV30 to TRBJ1-2; maybe TRBD1 (6 bases). The germline gives CDR1 GTSNPN, CDR2 SVGIG (reference sequence). V lost 3 bases and J 4 bases, leaving 18 bases between the germline ends. The CDR3 is made up of 15 amino acids. The CDR3: CAWSRGQLLGYGYTF. CDR3 bases: TGTGCCTGGAGCCGAGGACAGCTTTTAGGCTATGGCTACACCTTC.

This rearrangement joins TRBV30 to TRBJ1-5, with 7 bases that match TRBD1. J gave up 6 bases and V 0 bases, and 5 bases lay outside the gene matches. This CDR3 is built from 14 residues. Germline CDR1 is GTSNPN and CDR2 is SVGIG (reference sequence). CDR3 residues: CAWSVRQGFQPQHF. The CDR3, as DNA: TGTGCCTGGAGTGTCCGACAGGGCTTTCAGCCCCAGCATTTT.

The chain couples TRBV7-8 to TRBJ1-1; D call uncertain. Germline CDR1 reads SGHVS; CDR2 reads FQNEAQ. CDR3 size: 14 residues. Between the trimmed V and J ends, which lost 2 bases and 4 bases, there was a span of 11 bases. This CDR3 is CASSLPGGSTEAFF. The CDR3, as DNA: TGTGCCAGCAGCTTACCTGGCGGTTCCACTGAAGCTTTCTTT.

V usage is TRBV5-1 and J usage is TRBJ2-7, with 10 nucleotides matching TRBD1. Germline trimming cut 4 bases from V and 2 bases from J; bases unmatched to any gene: 0. The CDR3 extends over 13 amino acids. Germline CDR1 SGHRS, CDR2 YFSETQ. The DNA for the CDR3 is TGCGCCAGCAGCGGACAGGGGGCCTACGAGCAGTACTTC. Translating gives CASSGQGAYEQYF.

The chain uses TRBV7-2 and TRBJ2-2, with 9 bases that match TRBD2. V shed 1 base, J shed 5 bases, and the junction held 2 bases outside the gene matches. The V gene's germline CDR1 is SGHTA and CDR2 FQGNSA. The CDR3 is 15 residues long. CDR3 sequence: CASSLGGRGTGELFF. CDR3 nucleotides: TGTGCCAGCAGCTTAGGCGGGAGGGGGACCGGGGAGCTGTTTTTT.

V and J are TRBV7-6 and TRBJ2-1, with 7 bases aligning to TRBD2. V lost 4 bases, J lost 13 bases, and 4 bases stayed unmatched. The germline CDR1 and CDR2 sequences are SGHVS and FNYEAQ. The CDR3 extends over 11 amino acids. CDR3 nucleotides: TGTGCCAGCAGCTCCGGGAGGTACCAGTTCTTC. It encodes CASSSGRYQFF.

The V gene is TRBV2, the J gene TRBJ1-2; no firm D call. Germline V CDR1 and CDR2: SNHLY, FYNNEI. The CDR3 has 15 residues. Trimming cost V 2 bases and J 3 bases, with 13 bases left between them. CDR3 nucleotides: TGTGCCAGCAGTGAACGGGGAGGGATTTACTATGGCTACACCTTC. Its protein is CASSERGGIYYGYTF. Complete variable domain (other parts from reference TRBV2 and TRBJ1-2): EPEVTQTPSHQVTQMGQEVILRCVPISNHLYFYWYRQILGQKVEFLVSFYNNEISEKSEIFDDQFSVERPDGSNFTLKIRSTKLEDSAMYFCASSERGGIYYGYTFGSGTRLTVV.

The V gene is TRBV7-2, the J gene TRBJ2-5; TRBD2 might be the D (5 bases). The CDR3 covers 14 residues. Germline V gene lookup returns CDR1 SGHTA and CDR2 FQGNSA. Between the trimmed V and J ends, which lost 1 base and 1 base, there was a span of 7 bases. The CDR3 DNA follows: TGTGCCAGCAGCTTAGGCGGGTCCCAAGAGACCCAGTACTTC. Protein product: CASSLGGSQETQYF.

This chain links TRBV2 with TRBJ2-3, with D possibly TRBD1 on 5 matching bases. Germline-derived CDR1 and CDR2 are SNHLY and FYNNEI. The CDR3 spans 14 residues. V was trimmed by 11 bases and J by 1 base, leaving 16 bases between them. CDR3 loop: CAGLDTDGTDTQYF. The CDR3 DNA sequence: TGTGCCGGGCTGGACACCGACGGCACAGATACGCAGTATTTT.

Comment on this clone: This same CDR3 is encoded by further DNA sequences in the sample. The J gene is TRBJ2-7, the V gene TRBV7-2; maybe TRBD1 (5 bases). This CDR3 is 15 amino acids long. Germline values: CDR1 SGHTA, CDR2 FQGNSA. V was trimmed by 0 bases and J by 0 bases, leaving 9 bases between them. DNA for the CDR3: TGTGCCAGCAGCTTAGCGTCAGGGTCCTCCTACGAGCAGTACTTC. Translating gives CASSLASGSSYEQYF. Based on the CDR3 plus reference TRBV7-2 and TRBJ2-7, the full variable domain is GAGVSQSPSNKVTEKGKDVELRCDPISGHTALYWYRQSLGQGLEFLIYFQGNSAPDKSGLPSDRFSAERTGGSVSTLTIQRTQQEDSAVYLCASSLASGSSYEQYFGPGTRLTVT.

This clone showed up just a few times. The gene calls are TRBV6-5 and TRBJ1-3; D remains unclear. The length of the CDR3 is 14 residues. V dropped 5 bases and J dropped 0 bases, with 8 bases sitting between them. The germline V gene has CDR1 MNHEY and CDR2 SVGAGI. The CDR3, as DNA: TGTGCCAGCAGTACACAGAGCTCTGGAAACACCATATATTTT. It yields the protein CASSTQSSGNTIYF.

The rearrangement links TRBV28 to TRBJ2-7, with 8 bases fitting TRBD2. With 6 bases clipped from V and 2 bases from J, the junction kept 9 bases outside the gene matches. Germline CDR1 MDHEN, CDR2 SYDVKM. This CDR3 is 15 amino acids long. CDR3: CASSPGGGRAYEQYF. The CDR3 DNA reads as TGTGCCAGCAGCCCGGGGGGGGGACGCGCCTACGAGCAGTACTTC. The full variable domain, completed using reference TRBV28 and TRBJ2-7, is DVKVTQSSRYLVKRTGEKVFLECVQDMDHENMFWYRQDPGLGLRLIYFSYDVKMKEKGDIPEGYSVSREKKERFSLILESASTNQTSMYLCASSPGGGRAYEQYFGPGTRLTVT.

This clone was found a few times. V gene TRBV7-9 combines with J gene TRBJ2-2; perhaps TRBD1 as D (6 bases). Trimming took 5 bases from V and 1 from J, leaving 8 bases between them. The germline V gene has CDR1 SEHNR and CDR2 FQNEAQ (reference sequence). This CDR3 is 14 amino acids long. The CDR3 here is CASSRTENTGELFF. DNA of the CDR3: TGTGCCAGCAGCCGGACAGAGAACACCGGGGAGCTGTTTTTT.

This chain joins TRBV28 and TRBJ2-1, with 10 bases fitting TRBD1. V shed 5 bases, J shed 7 bases, and the junction held 8 bases outside the gene matches. This CDR3 comprises 15 residues. Germline V CDR1 and CDR2: MDHEN, SYDVKM. This chain's CDR3 is CASSTPGQGWNEQFF. CDR3 nucleotide sequence: TGTGCCAGCAGTACACCGGGACAGGGGTGGAATGAGCAGTTCTTC. Full variable domain (outside the CDR3, taken from reference TRBV28 and TRBJ2-1): DVKVTQSSRYLVKRTGEKVFLECVQDMDHENMFWYRQDPGLGLRLIYFSYDVKMKEKGDIPEGYSVSREKKERFSLILESASTNQTSMYLCASSTPGQGWNEQFFGPGTRLTVL.

The chain couples TRBV19 to TRBJ2-1; 8 nucleotides match TRBD2. After removal of 6 bases from V and 9 bases from J, the junction contained 13 bases not matched to a gene. Germline CDR1 LNHDA, CDR2 SQIVND (reference sequence). The CDR3 consists of 15 residues. DNA for the CDR3: TGTGCCAGTAGAACCGGGACTAGGGCTCTATCTGAGCAGTTCTTC. Its protein product is CASRTGTRALSEQFF.

The chain joins TRBV9 to TRBJ1-6; weak D call: TRBD1 (6 bases). The germline V gene encodes CDR1 SGDLS and CDR2 YYNGEE. The V and J ends lost 3 bases and 10 bases respectively, with 14 bases between them. CDR3 length equals 14 residues. For the CDR3, the DNA is TGTGCCAGCAGCGAAACCCAGGGGCACTCACCCCTCCACTTT. This codes for CASSETQGHSPLHF.

Written as DNA, the CDR3 is TGTGCCAGCAGCTCCCCAGGGGAGGGGACAGATACGCAGTATTTT. Protein product: CASSSPGEGTDTQYF. J is TRBJ2-3 and V is TRBV5-4, with D maybe TRBD2 (7 bases). This CDR3 contains 15 residues. Trimming shortened V by 3 bases and J by 3 bases, and 14 bases separated the two germline ends. In germline, CDR1 is SGHNT, CDR2 YYREEE (reference sequence).

A word on this clone: One end of the junction is discordant with germline, which a read error may explain. The V and J genes are TRBV7-7 and TRBJ2-5, with a tentative D call TRBD1 (6 bases). Germline V CDR1 and CDR2: SSHAT, FNYEAQ (reference sequence). The CDR3 contains 14 residues. In DNA, the CDR3 is TGTGCTAGCAGCTTAGGGGGAGTGATGGAGACCCAGTACTTC. It codes for CASSLGGVMETQYF.